This TCR beta chain was captured in a study of metastatic and nonmetastatic thyroid tumors. On the study more broadly: Patients with malignant and benign thyroid disease provided blood and tumor or nodule tissue, whose repertoires were compared.

This clone was recorded many times. Its antigen is unknown. CDR3 size: 18 residues. The V gene's germline CDR1 is MNHEY and CDR2 SVGEGT. The V segment lost 7 bases and the J segment 3 bases; nucleotides outside the gene matches: 18. Not a single patient had been given any form of treatment at any point before undergoing thyroid surgery. In the authors' workflow: To classify distant metastasis in papillary thyroid cancer, a model was built from CDR3 differences across clinicopathological groups. TCRdb reanalyzed the PCR reads via MiXCR. In this record, the V and J calls reflect TCRdb's handling and not the investigators' own analysis. The table lists about 41,000 clones, about an eighth of them singletons. Overall study findings and caveats: Significantly higher TCR beta diversity was reportedly seen in malignant thyroid tumors than benign nodules, in blood and tumor.

Material for sequencing was blood. This rearrangement joins TRBV6-2 or TRBV6-3 to TRBJ1-5; TRBD1 agrees at 7 bases. The receptor's source is a female donor with papillary thyroid cancer or a benign thyroid nodule (not recorded which). Some clones in this sample may be carry-over from other donors' samples. For the CDR3, the DNA is TGTGCCAGCACTTGCCACGCTCCCCGGACAGGCTCCAATCAGCCCCAGCATTTT. Protein product: CASTCHAPRTGSNQPQHF.